Each of the 22 T cell receptor beta chains below was sequenced from the same sample in a study of response to subunit inactivated influenza vaccine. TCRdb reprocessed the RT-PCR reads with MiXCR, giving one entry per CDR3 protein. Here the sample spans around 530,000 distinct CDR3 sequences, 16% being singletons. Here the sequenced sample was CD4+ T cells sorted from PBMCs, taken about 24 months after vaccination. The receptors derive from a man aged 50 to 69 who received an inactivated influenza vaccine.

The J gene is TRBJ2-7, the V gene TRBV12-3 or TRBV12-4; D is possibly TRBD1 or TRBD2 (6 bases each). Trimming removed 8 bases from V and 4 bases from J, with 15 bases in between. This CDR3 is built from 13 residues. The CDR3 loop is CASVPGANYEQYF. Written as DNA, the CDR3 is TGTGCCAGCGTACCGGGGGCAAATTACGAGCAGTACTTC.

In this sample, this clonotype turned up a few times. The gene calls are TRBV4-3 and TRBJ2-1; weak D call: TRBD2 (6 bases). This CDR3 has 13 amino acids. The germline CDR1 and CDR2 sequences are LGHNA and YSLEER. Trimming cost V 0 bases and J 7 bases, with 7 bases left between them. The CDR3 DNA is TGCGCCAGCAGCCAAGAGGGGGGAAATGAGCAGTTCTTC. Its protein product is CASSQEGGNEQFF.

This clonotype was recorded many times. The rearrangement joins TRBV4-2 to TRBJ2-5; a possible D gene is TRBD2 (6 bases). The V gene lost 3 bases and the J gene lost 2 bases, with 13 bases spanning the gap. The germline CDR1 and CDR2 sequences are LGHNA and YNFKEQ. The CDR3 covers 15 residues. CDR3 DNA: TGTGCCAGCAGCCAGAGTCCCGGGACTCAAGAGACCCAGTACTTC. Protein sequence: CASSQSPGTQETQYF.

This clonotype has a handful of counts. The V call is TRBV6-2 or TRBV6-3, the J call TRBJ2-7, with TRBD2 matching 11 bases. Looked up from germline, CDR1 is MNHEY and CDR2 is SVGEGT. The CDR3 covers 15 residues. The V segment lost 7 bases and the J segment 4 bases; nucleotides outside the gene matches: 9. The CDR3 sequence: CASTPGSSGGYEQYF. The CDR3 DNA sequence: TGTGCCAGCACCCCCGGGTCTAGCGGGGGGTACGAGCAGTACTTC.

This clonotype was detected only a few times. This chain uses TRBV7-8 with TRBJ2-3; tentatively, D is TRBD1 (6 bases). The CDR3 is made up of 14 amino acids. CDR1 and CDR2 (germline): SGHVS, FQNEAQ. V was shortened by 5 bases and J by 2 bases, with 11 bases between the two germline ends. The CDR3 spells CASSVGQPTDTQYF. The CDR3 coding sequence is TGTGCCAGCAGCGTCGGACAGCCCACAGATACGCAGTATTTT.

This clonotype appeared a few times. V usage is TRBV28 and J usage is TRBJ1-5; D might be TRBD1 (5 bases). CDR1 and CDR2 (germline): MDHEN, SYDVKM. V lost 11 bases, J lost 0 bases, and 11 bases lay in between. There are 13 residues in the CDR3. This CDR3 reads CALSRDSNQPQHF. The CDR3 bases are TGTGCCCTTAGCAGGGATAGCAATCAGCCCCAGCATTTT.

The V call is TRBV19, the J call TRBJ1-1, with TRBD1 identical over 7 bases. Germline values: CDR1 LNHDA, CDR2 SQIVND (reference sequence). After removal of 2 bases from V and 6 bases from J, the junction contained 6 bases not matched to a gene. The CDR3 sequence is 14 residues long. The CDR3 region has the DNA TGTGCCAGTAGTATACACAGGGGCGACGCTGAAGCTTTCTTT. Amino acid sequence: CASSIHRGDAEAFF.

The gene calls are TRBV28 and TRBJ2-7; the D gene is possibly TRBD1 (6 bases). CDR1 is MDHEN, CDR2 SYDVKM, per germline. Trimming stripped 5 bases from V and 0 bases from J, with 11 bases between. This CDR3 spans 14 amino acids. CDR3 nucleotide sequence: TGTGCCAGCAGTGCAATAGGGGGCTCCTACGAGCAGTACTTC. This sequence encodes CASSAIGGSYEQYF.

Remarks on this clonotype: The junction and the germline gene differ at one end; a read error may be behind it. The chain carries TRBV20-1 and TRBJ1-2; no definite D call. CDR3 length: 17 amino acids. From germline, CDR1 is DFQATT and CDR2 SNEGSKA (reference sequence). Written as DNA, the CDR3 is TGCTGTGCTAGGTCGGGTAGGTCGGGCAGACAAAACTATGGCTACACCTTC. Translating gives CCARSGRSGRQNYGYTF.

The J gene is TRBJ2-2, the V gene TRBV7-6; D remains unclear. This CDR3 comprises 12 residues. Germline V CDR1 and CDR2: SGHVS, FNYEAQ. The V and J ends lost 3 bases and 6 bases respectively, with 5 bases between them. This CDR3 reads CASSFSSGELFF. For the CDR3, the DNA is TGTGCCAGCAGCTTTTCGTCCGGGGAGCTGTTTTTT. The complete variable domain, with remaining parts taken from reference TRBV7-6 and TRBJ2-2, reads GAGVSQSPRYKVTKRGQDVALRCDPISGHVSLYWYRQALGQGPEFLTYFNYEAQQDKSGLPNDRFSAERPEGSISTLTIQRTEQRDSAMYRCASSFSSGELFFGEGSRLTVL.

In its sample, this clonotype was seen a few times. V gene TRBV20-1 combines with J gene TRBJ2-4; D uncertain. Trimming pared 0 bases from V and 15 bases from J, leaving 24 bases between. CDR1 is DFQATT, CDR2 SNEGSKA, per germline (reference sequence). This CDR3 has 15 residues. This chain's CDR3 is CSARDPLVSAGYLYF. The CDR3 region has the DNA TGCAGTGCTAGAGATCCGCTCGTTTCGGCAGGTTACCTGTACTTC.

The sample holds a few counts of this clonotype. The CDR3 region is CASSQFPTGSGELFF. CDR3 DNA sequence: TGCGCCAGCAGCCAATTCCCAACAGGGTCCGGGGAGCTGTTTTTT. J is TRBJ2-2 and V is TRBV4-3, with a weak D call TRBD1 (6 bases). Germline V gives CDR1 LGHNA, CDR2 YSLEER. V lost 2 bases and J lost 6, with 13 bases in between. This CDR3 has 15 amino acids.

The chain is built from TRBV3-1 and TRBJ2-5; TRBD2 matches at 7 bases. Trimming took 4 bases from V and 5 from J; bases not matched to a gene: 10. CDR1 is LGHDT, CDR2 YNNKEL, per germline (reference sequence). This CDR3 region has 15 residues. CDR3 loop: CASSPPGSGVETQYF. For the CDR3, the DNA is TGTGCCAGCAGCCCACCGGGGAGCGGGGTCGAGACCCAGTACTTC.

This clonotype was recorded at least ten times. The chain couples TRBV29-1 to TRBJ2-1; a weak D match, TRBD2 (5 bases). CDR1 and CDR2 (germline): SQVTM, ANQGSEA. CDR3 length equals 13 residues. V dropped 3 bases and J dropped 8 bases, with 14 bases sitting between them. The CDR3 is CSVEMYEGYEQFF. CDR3 coding DNA: TGCAGCGTTGAGATGTATGAGGGCTATGAGCAGTTCTTC.

V and J are TRBV29-1 and TRBJ2-5; no clear D. Germline CDR1 is SQVTM and CDR2 is ANQGSEA. The CDR3 length is 11 residues. Trimming took 8 bases from V and 5 from J, leaving 12 bases between them. CDR3 protein: CSLVSGETQYF. The CDR3 coding sequence is TGCAGCCTAGTGTCCGGGGAGACCCAGTACTTC. Looking up the rest from reference TRBV29-1 and TRBJ2-5 gives the full variable domain: SAVISQKPSRDICQRGTSLTIQCQVDSQVTMMFWYRQQPGQSLTLIATANQGSEATYESGFVIDKFPISRPNLTFSTLTVSNMSPEDSSIYLCSLVSGETQYFGPGTRLLVL.

A few counts support this clonotype. This chain uses TRBV6-1 with TRBJ2-1, with D perhaps matching TRBD1 (5 bases). Germline values: CDR1 MNHNS, CDR2 SASEGT. The CDR3 is made up of 15 amino acids. Trimming took 1 base from V and 0 from J, leaving 7 bases between them. CDR3 amino acids: CASSEDRSSYNEQFF. The CDR3 coding sequence is TGTGCCAGCAGTGAAGACAGGAGCTCCTACAATGAGCAGTTCTTC.

This clonotype came up a few times. This chain connects TRBV20-1 to TRBJ2-1; TRBD2 is a possible D gene (6 bases). The CDR3 consists of 14 residues. V shed 1 base and J shed 5 bases, with 12 bases lying between them. Germline CDR1 reads DFQATT; CDR2 reads SNEGSKA (reference sequence). CDR3 region: CSARVGSGDNEQFF. The CDR3 DNA follows: TGCAGTGCTAGAGTGGGGTCGGGGGACAATGAGCAGTTCTTC.

This clonotype was seen a single time. The CDR3 DNA reads as TGTGCCACCAGAAAACAGGGGGAGCTGTTTTTT. Translated, it gives CATRKQGELFF. The chain is built from TRBV15 and TRBJ2-2; D ambiguous. This CDR3 contains 11 residues. With 6 bases removed from V and 8 bases from J, the gap between germline ends came to 7 bases. Germline V lookup: CDR1 LNHNV, CDR2 YYDKDF (reference sequence).

This chain joins TRBV6-1 and TRBJ2-6; tentative D call: TRBD2 (5 bases). There are 15 residues in the CDR3. Trimming removed 4 bases at V and 4 bases at J, with 11 bases between. The germline V gene encodes CDR1 MNHNS and CDR2 SASEGT. In nucleotides, the CDR3 is TGTGCCAGCAGTGTGACCGGGGTAGGGGCCAACGTCCTGACTTTC. Its protein is CASSVTGVGANVLTF.

The table lists this clonotype with a few counts. The chain has TRBV20-1 and TRBJ2-2; 8 nucleotides match TRBD2. J gave up 5 bases and V 4 bases, and 6 bases lay outside the gene matches. Germline V CDR1 and CDR2: DFQATT, SNEGSKA (reference sequence). The CDR3 runs to 14 residues. CDR3 sequence: CSATRLAQTGELFF. As DNA, the CDR3 is TGCAGTGCTACCCGACTAGCGCAAACCGGGGAGCTGTTTTTT.

This chain joins TRBV20-1 and TRBJ2-5; 9 bases agree with TRBD1. Germline values: CDR1 DFQATT, CDR2 SNEGSKA (reference sequence). CDR3 length: 13 residues. J was trimmed by 7 bases and V by 4 bases; bases with no gene match: 7. The CDR3 is CSATWTGEVTQYF. CDR3 sequence (DNA): TGCAGTGCTACTTGGACAGGGGAGGTGACCCAGTACTTC.

The chain uses TRBV20-1 and TRBJ1-1; 7 positions match TRBD1. V was clipped by 3 bases and J by 3 bases; unmatched bases: 1. The germline V gene encodes CDR1 DFQATT and CDR2 SNEGSKA (reference sequence). The CDR3 is 12 residues long. The CDR3 loop is CSASRGYTEAFF. The CDR3 bases are TGCAGTGCTAGCAGGGGGTACACTGAAGCTTTCTTT.